Each of the 20 T cell receptor beta chains below was sequenced from the same sample in a study of PD-L1 blockade in urothelial cancer. Produced via immunoSEQ multiplex PCR; TCRdb's table is partial and in-frame only. The sample lists some 74,000 clones; roughly 80% were seen once. Time point denoted: pretreatment peripheral blood. The material was PBMCs, obtained around atezolizumab (anti-PD-L1) treatment. The receptors originated from a man aged 35-49 years with urothelial cancer.

This chain's CDR3 is CAWDKWRQGRVQPQHF. The CDR3, as DNA: TGTGCCTGGGACAAATGGCGACAGGGTAGGGTACAGCCCCAGCATTTT. The gene calls are TRBV30 and TRBJ1-5; the match to TRBD1 covers 7 bases. Germline V gene data show CDR1 as GTSNPN and CDR2 as SVGIG (reference sequence). The CDR3 spans 16 residues. V gave up 5 bases and J gave up 7 bases; unmatched junction bases: 17.

The chain uses TRBV28 and TRBJ2-1; TRBD2 aligns across 9 bases. This CDR3 comprises 17 residues. V dropped 8 bases and J dropped 0; count of bases not matched to a gene: 11. Germline V CDR1 and CDR2: MDHEN, SYDVKM. CDR3 sequence (DNA): TGTGCCAGCTCCTCCACTAGCGGGTTTAGCTCCTACAATGAGCAGTTCTTC. This encodes CASSSTSGFSSYNEQFF.

The table lists this clone with a few counts. The CDR3 sequence is CASSTVDRKSYEQYF. DNA for the CDR3: TGTGCCAGCAGTACCGTGGACAGAAAGAGCTACGAGCAGTACTTC. This chain uses TRBV28 with TRBJ2-7; D is possibly TRBD1 (6 bases). Between the trimmed V and J ends, which lost 5 bases and 3 bases, there was a span of 17 bases. In germline, CDR1 is MDHEN, CDR2 SYDVKM. The CDR3 consists of 15 residues.

J is TRBJ2-1 and V is TRBV4-1; 11 bases match TRBD2. Germline V CDR1 and CDR2: MGHRA, YSYEKL. The CDR3 covers 18 residues. V shed 4 bases, J shed 6 bases, and the junction held 14 bases outside the gene matches. In nucleotides, the CDR3 is TGCGCCAGCAGCCCCCTTAGCGGGAGGGCTTACGCCGGCAATGAGCAGTTCTTC. Translation: CASSPLSGRAYAGNEQFF.

The chain combines TRBV7-9 with TRBJ1-1; D might be TRBD1 (6 bases). Trimming pared 3 bases from V and 0 bases from J, leaving 8 bases between. The CDR3 runs 14 residues. Looked up from germline, CDR1 is SEHNR and CDR2 is FQNEAQ (reference sequence). For the CDR3, the DNA is TGTGCCAGCAGCTTCACAGGGTTGAACACTGAAGCTTTCTTT. This translates into CASSFTGLNTEAFF.

V usage is TRBV5-4 and J usage is TRBJ2-1; D may be TRBD2 (5 bases). The germline V gene has CDR1 SGHNT and CDR2 YYREEE (reference sequence). The CDR3 is 15 amino acids. The ends were cut back, 5 bases at V and 2 bases at J, with 14 bases in the middle. CDR3 nucleotide sequence: TGTGCCAGCAGTGTCTTAGGAGGCCCCTACAATGAGCAGTTCTTC. Its translation: CASSVLGGPYNEQFF.

The J gene is TRBJ1-5, the V gene TRBV5-1; a possible D gene is TRBD1 (5 bases). V was pared by 0 bases and J by 2 bases, with 9 bases between. Germline V gives CDR1 SGHRS, CDR2 YFSETQ. The CDR3 consists of 15 residues. CDR3 amino acids: CASSLDGGGNQPQHF. CDR3 DNA: TGCGCCAGCAGCTTGGACGGGGGGGGCAATCAGCCCCAGCATTTT.

This clone was observed once. This chain connects TRBV6-6 to TRBJ2-7, with 7 bases lining up with TRBD2. Germline V gene data show CDR1 as MNHNY and CDR2 as SVGAGI (reference sequence). V lost 0 bases and J lost 3; bases outside the gene matches: 5. The CDR3 sequence is 15 residues long. Here the CDR3 DNA reads TGTGCCAGCAGTTACTCGGGCCTAGCGGACTACGAGCAGTACTTC. As protein: CASSYSGLADYEQYF.

This clone has just a few counts. J is TRBJ1-5 and V is TRBV6-6, with TRBD1 matching 8 bases. The germline V gene encodes CDR1 MNHNY and CDR2 SVGAGI (reference sequence). There are 15 residues in the CDR3. V was clipped by 6 bases and J by 3 bases; unmatched bases: 7. The CDR3 here is CASRGQDRDNQPQHF. The DNA for the CDR3 is TGTGCCAGCAGGGGCCAGGACAGGGACAATCAGCCCCAGCATTTT.

The chain carries TRBV4-1 and TRBJ2-7; D is unclear. The CDR3 has 17 residues. V was pared by 2 bases and J by 1 base, with 18 bases between. The germline V gene has CDR1 MGHRA and CDR2 YSYEKL. CDR3 in DNA: TGCGCCAGCAGCCAACCTCCCGGGTCGAGCGCTTCCTACGAGCAGTACTTC. Amino acid sequence: CASSQPPGSSASYEQYF.

The chain has TRBV5-1 and TRBJ2-4; TRBD2 is a possible D gene (9 bases). Trimming shortened V by 3 bases and J by 3 bases, and 28 bases separated the two germline ends. The CDR3 is 20 amino acids. Germline CDR1 and CDR2: SGHRS and YFSETQ. The CDR3 region has the DNA TGCGCCAGCAGCTACTCCGGGACAGGCTTAGCGGGAGCGGGCAAAAACATTCAGTACTTC. Its protein is CASSYSGTGLAGAGKNIQYF.

The genes are TRBV19 and TRBJ1-1; 9 bases are a match to TRBD1. Per germline, CDR1 LNHDA and CDR2 SQIVND (reference sequence). The CDR3 totals 14 residues. V dropped 3 bases and J dropped 5; count of bases not matched to a gene: 4. Written as DNA, the CDR3 is TGTGCCAGTAGTATTAACAGGGGGCGGACTGAAGCTTTCTTT. Amino acid sequence: CASSINRGRTEAFF.

The chain recombines TRBV5-1 with TRBJ2-7; maybe TRBD2 (5 bases). The germline gives CDR1 SGHRS, CDR2 YFSETQ. The V and J ends lost 1 base and 5 bases respectively, with 7 bases between them. The CDR3 consists of 12 residues. CDR3 residues: CASSLTGDEQYF. In DNA form, the CDR3 reads TGCGCCAGCAGCTTGACCGGGGACGAGCAGTACTTC. Filled out from reference TRBV5-1 and TRBJ2-7, the complete variable domain reads KAGVTQTPRYLIKTRGQQVTLSCSPISGHRSVSWYQQTPGQGLQFLFEYFSETQRNKGNFPGRFSGRQFSNSRSEMNVSTLELGDSALYLCASSLTGDEQYFGPGTRLTVT.

V is TRBV7-8 and J is TRBJ1-3, with D perhaps TRBD1 (6 bases). The V gene's germline CDR1 is SGHVS and CDR2 FQNEAQ. The CDR3 length is 15 residues. V lost 3 bases to trimming and J lost 2 bases, with 11 bases between them. The CDR3 reads CASSFQQGAGNTIYF. The CDR3 DNA reads as TGTGCCAGCAGCTTCCAACAGGGAGCTGGAAACACCATATATTTT.

V and J are TRBV27 and TRBJ2-7, with 8 bases fitting TRBD2. The CDR3 consists of 15 residues. Germline V CDR1 and CDR2: MNHEY, SMNVEV (reference sequence). The V gene end was trimmed by 6 bases and the J gene end by 5 bases; junction bases not matched to a gene: 12. The CDR3 DNA reads TGTGCCAGCAGGGTTCTCAGCGGGAGAGGCGACGAGCAGTACTTC. Protein: CASRVLSGRGDEQYF.

The rearrangement joins TRBV14 to TRBJ2-1; 8 bases are shared with TRBD1. V shed 5 bases and J 9 bases; nucleotides not matched to a gene: 6. Germline V lookup: CDR1 SGHDN, CDR2 FVKESK. This CDR3 has 13 residues. The CDR3 bases are TGTGCCAGCAGCGAGCAGGGGGCGTCTGAGCAGTTCTTC. This codes for CASSEQGASEQFF. Supplemented by reference TRBV14 and TRBJ2-1, the full variable domain reads EAGVTQFPSHSVIEKGQTVTLRCDPISGHDNLYWYRRVMGKEIKFLLHFVKESKQDESGMPNNRFLAERTGGTYSTLKVQPAELEDSGVYFCASSEQGASEQFFGPGTRLTVL.

The gene calls are TRBV7-2 and TRBJ2-7; tentative D call: TRBD2 (5 bases). The germline V gene encodes CDR1 SGHTA and CDR2 FQGNSA. The CDR3 is made up of 12 amino acids. The germline V and J ends were trimmed by 2 bases and 7 bases, with 9 bases remaining between them. In DNA form, the CDR3 reads TGTGCCAGCAGCTTAAGAGGGTATGAGCAGTACTTC. This gives the protein CASSLRGYEQYF.

With respect to this clone: The sample holds other DNA sequences that translate to the same CDR3. This chain links TRBV4-3 with TRBJ2-7; D uncertain. This CDR3 has 14 residues. Trimming removed 0 bases from V and 1 base from J, with 7 bases in between. Germline values: CDR1 LGHNA, CDR2 YSLEER. The CDR3 spells CASSQDPTSYEQYF. The CDR3 DNA follows: TGCGCCAGCAGCCAAGATCCTACTTCCTACGAGCAGTACTTC.

This clone occurred once. The V and J genes are TRBV7-6 and TRBJ1-5; 7 bases map to TRBD1. Germline CDR1 and CDR2: SGHVS and FNYEAQ. After removal of 0 bases from V and 7 bases from J, the junction contained 6 bases not matched to a gene. This CDR3 is built from 15 residues. The CDR3: CASSLAQGGGQPQHF. The CDR3 DNA follows: TGTGCCAGCAGCTTAGCGCAGGGGGGCGGCCAGCCCCAGCATTTT.

This chain connects TRBV9 to TRBJ2-7; 9 bases align to TRBD1. Germline V lookup: CDR1 SGDLS, CDR2 YYNGEE. The CDR3 has 14 residues. Trimming cost V 3 bases and J 2 bases; bases outside gene matches: 3. The CDR3 loop reads CASSAGTGTYEQYF. The CDR3 bases are TGTGCCAGCAGCGCCGGGACAGGGACCTACGAGCAGTACTTC. The variable domain in full, completed from reference TRBV9 and TRBJ2-7, reads DSGVTQTPKHLITATGQRVTLRCSPRSGDLSVYWYQQSLDQGLQFLIQYYNGEERAKGNILERFSAQQFPDLHSELNLSSLELGDSALYFCASSAGTGTYEQYFGPGTRLTVT.